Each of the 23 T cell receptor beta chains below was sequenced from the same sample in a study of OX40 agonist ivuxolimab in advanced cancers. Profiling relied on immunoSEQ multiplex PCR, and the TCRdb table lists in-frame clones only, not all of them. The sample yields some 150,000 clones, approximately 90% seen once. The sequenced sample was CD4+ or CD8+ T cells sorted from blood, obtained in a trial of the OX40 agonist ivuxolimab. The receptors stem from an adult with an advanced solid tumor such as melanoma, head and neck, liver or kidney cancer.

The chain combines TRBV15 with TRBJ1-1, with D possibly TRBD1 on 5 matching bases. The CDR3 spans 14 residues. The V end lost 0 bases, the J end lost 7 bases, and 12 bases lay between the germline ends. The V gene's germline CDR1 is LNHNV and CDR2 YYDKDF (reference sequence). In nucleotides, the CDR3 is TGTGCCACCAGCAGAGATCCAAGGGGCAGTGAAGCTTTCTTT. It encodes CATSRDPRGSEAFF.

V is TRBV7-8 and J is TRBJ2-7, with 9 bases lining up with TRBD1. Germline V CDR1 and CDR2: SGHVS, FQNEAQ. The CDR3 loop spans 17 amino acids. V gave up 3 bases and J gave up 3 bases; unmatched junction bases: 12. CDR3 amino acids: CASSLGFTGGRIYEQYF. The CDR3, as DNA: TGTGCCAGCAGCTTGGGGTTCACAGGGGGCAGAATCTACGAGCAGTACTTC. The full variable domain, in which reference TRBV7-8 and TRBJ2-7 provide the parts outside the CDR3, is GAGVSQSPRYKVAKRGQDVALRCDPISGHVSLFWYQQALGQGPEFLTYFQNEAQLDKSGLPSDRFFAERPEGSVSTLKIQRTQQEDSAVYLCASSLGFTGGRIYEQYFGPGTRLTVT.

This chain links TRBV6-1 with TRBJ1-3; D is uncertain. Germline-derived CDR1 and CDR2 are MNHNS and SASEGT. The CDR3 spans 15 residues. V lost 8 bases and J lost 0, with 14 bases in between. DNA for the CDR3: TGTGCCAGCGGTAATTGGGCGAGCTCTGGAAACACCATATATTTT. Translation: CASGNWASSGNTIYF.

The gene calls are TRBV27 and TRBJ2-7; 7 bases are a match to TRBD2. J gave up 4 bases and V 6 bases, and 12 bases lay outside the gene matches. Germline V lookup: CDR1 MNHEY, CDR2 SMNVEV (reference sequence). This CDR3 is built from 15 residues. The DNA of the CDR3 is TGTGCCAGCAGGGCCGTGGGGCTAGCGGCTTACGAGCAGTACTTC. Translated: CASRAVGLAAYEQYF.

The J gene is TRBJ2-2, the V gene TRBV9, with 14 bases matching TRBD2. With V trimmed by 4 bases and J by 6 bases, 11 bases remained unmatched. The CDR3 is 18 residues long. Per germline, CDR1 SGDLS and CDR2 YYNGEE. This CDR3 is CASSPRLAGGGSPGELFF. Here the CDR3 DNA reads TGTGCCAGCAGCCCCCGACTAGCGGGAGGGGGGAGTCCCGGGGAGCTGTTTTTT.

This CDR3 is CASSLGAPYRDYNEQFF. The CDR3 DNA follows: TGTGCCAGCAGCTTAGGGGCCCCTTACCGGGACTACAATGAGCAGTTCTTC. This chain joins TRBV7-3 and TRBJ2-1; D might be TRBD1 or TRBD2, each matching 5 bases. Germline V CDR1 and CDR2: SGHTA, FQGTGA. Trimming took 2 bases from V and 3 from J, leaving 17 bases between them. The length of the CDR3 is 17 residues.

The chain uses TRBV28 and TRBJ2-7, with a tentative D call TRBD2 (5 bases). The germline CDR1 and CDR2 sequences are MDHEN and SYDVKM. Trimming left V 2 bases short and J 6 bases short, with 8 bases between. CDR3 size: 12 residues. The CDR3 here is CASSLNSAEQYF. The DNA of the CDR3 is TGTGCCAGCAGTTTAAATAGCGCCGAGCAGTACTTC.

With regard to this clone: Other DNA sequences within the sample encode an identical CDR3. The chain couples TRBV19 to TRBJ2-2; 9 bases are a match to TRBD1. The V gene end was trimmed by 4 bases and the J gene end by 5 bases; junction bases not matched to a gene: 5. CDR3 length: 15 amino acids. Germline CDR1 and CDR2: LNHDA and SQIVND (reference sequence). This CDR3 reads CASSRQGDLTGELFF. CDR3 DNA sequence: TGTGCCAGTAGTAGACAGGGGGACCTTACCGGGGAGCTGTTTTTT.

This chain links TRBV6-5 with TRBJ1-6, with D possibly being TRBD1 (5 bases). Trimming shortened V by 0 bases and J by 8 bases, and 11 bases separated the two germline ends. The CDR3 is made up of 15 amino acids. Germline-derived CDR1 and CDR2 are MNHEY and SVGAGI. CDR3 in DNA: TGTGCCAGCAGTTACTCGGAGGCGGGGGATTCACCCCTCCACTTT. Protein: CASSYSEAGDSPLHF.

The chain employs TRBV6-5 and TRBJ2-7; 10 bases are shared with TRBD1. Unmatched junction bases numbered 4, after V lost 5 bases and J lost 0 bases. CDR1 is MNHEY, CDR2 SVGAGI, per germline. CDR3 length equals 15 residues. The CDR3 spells CASSADRGFSYEQYF. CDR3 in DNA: TGTGCCAGCAGTGCGGACAGGGGGTTCTCCTACGAGCAGTACTTC.

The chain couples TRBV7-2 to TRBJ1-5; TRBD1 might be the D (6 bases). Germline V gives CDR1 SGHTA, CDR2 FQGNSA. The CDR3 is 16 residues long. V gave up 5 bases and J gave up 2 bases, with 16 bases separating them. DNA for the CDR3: TGTGCCAGCAGCCTCGTTGGGGCAGGGGGCAATCAGCCCCAGCATTTT. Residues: CASSLVGAGGNQPQHF.

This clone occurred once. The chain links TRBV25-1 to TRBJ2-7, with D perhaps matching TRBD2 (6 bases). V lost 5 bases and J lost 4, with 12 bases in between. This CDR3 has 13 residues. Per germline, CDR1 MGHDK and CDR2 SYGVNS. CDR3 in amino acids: CASSSTGLYEQYF. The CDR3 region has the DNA TGTGCCAGCAGTTCCACAGGACTATACGAGCAGTACTTC.

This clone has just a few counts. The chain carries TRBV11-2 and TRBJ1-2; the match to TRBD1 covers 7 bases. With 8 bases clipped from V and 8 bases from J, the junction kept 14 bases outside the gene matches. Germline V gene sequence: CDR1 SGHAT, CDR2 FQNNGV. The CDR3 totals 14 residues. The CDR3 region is CASSTGPTQGGYTF. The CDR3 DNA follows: TGTGCCAGCTCGACAGGGCCAACTCAAGGAGGCTACACCTTC.

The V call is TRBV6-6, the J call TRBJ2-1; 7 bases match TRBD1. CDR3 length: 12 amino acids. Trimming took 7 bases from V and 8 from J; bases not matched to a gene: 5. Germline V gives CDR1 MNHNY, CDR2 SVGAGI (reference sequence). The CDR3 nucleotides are TGTGCCAGCACCCTCGGGACAGATGAGCAGTTCTTC. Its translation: CASTLGTDEQFF.

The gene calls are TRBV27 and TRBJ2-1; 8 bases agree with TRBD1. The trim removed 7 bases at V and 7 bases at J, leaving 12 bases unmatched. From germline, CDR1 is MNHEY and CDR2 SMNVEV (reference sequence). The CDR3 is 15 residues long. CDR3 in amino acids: CASNPNRQGRNEQFF. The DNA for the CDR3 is TGTGCCAGCAATCCAAACCGACAGGGGCGGAATGAGCAGTTCTTC.

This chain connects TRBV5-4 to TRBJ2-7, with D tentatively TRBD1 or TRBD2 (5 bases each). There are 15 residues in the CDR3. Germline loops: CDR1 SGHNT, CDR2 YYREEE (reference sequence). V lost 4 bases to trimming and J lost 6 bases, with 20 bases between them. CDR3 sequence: CASSTFSPGTSEQYF. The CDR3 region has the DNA TGTGCCAGCAGCACGTTCTCGCCCGGGACCTCCGAGCAGTACTTC.

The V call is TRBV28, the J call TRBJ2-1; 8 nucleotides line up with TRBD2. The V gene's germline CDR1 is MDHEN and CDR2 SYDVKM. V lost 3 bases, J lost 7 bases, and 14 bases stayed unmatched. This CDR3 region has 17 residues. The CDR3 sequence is CASSFWTSYQVDNEQFF. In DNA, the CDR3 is TGTGCCAGCAGTTTTTGGACTAGCTACCAGGTTGATAATGAGCAGTTCTTC.

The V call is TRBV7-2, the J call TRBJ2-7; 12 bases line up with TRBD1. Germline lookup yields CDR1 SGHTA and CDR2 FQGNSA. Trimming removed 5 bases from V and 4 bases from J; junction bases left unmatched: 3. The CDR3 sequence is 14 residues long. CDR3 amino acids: CASSPGQGAYEQYF. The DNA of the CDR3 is TGTGCCAGCAGCCCGGGACAGGGGGCTTACGAGCAGTACTTC.

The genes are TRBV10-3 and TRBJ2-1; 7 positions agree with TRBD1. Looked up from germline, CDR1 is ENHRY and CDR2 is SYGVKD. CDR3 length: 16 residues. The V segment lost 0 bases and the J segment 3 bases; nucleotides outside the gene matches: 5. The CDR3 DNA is TGTGCCATCAGTGAGTCGGGGGCAGGGGGCTACAATGAGCAGTTCTTC. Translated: CAISESGAGGYNEQFF.

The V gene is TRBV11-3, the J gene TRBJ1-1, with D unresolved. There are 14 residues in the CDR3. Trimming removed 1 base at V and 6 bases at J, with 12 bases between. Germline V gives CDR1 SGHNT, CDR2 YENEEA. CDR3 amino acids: CASSLADGSAEAFF. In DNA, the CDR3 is TGTGCCAGCAGCTTAGCCGACGGATCGGCTGAAGCTTTCTTT. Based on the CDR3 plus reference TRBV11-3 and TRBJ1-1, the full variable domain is EAGVVQSPRYKIIEKKQPVAFWCNPISGHNTLYWYLQNLGQGPELLIRYENEEAVDDSQLPKDRFSAERLKGVDSTLKIQPAELGDSAVYLCASSLADGSAEAFFGQGTRLTVV.

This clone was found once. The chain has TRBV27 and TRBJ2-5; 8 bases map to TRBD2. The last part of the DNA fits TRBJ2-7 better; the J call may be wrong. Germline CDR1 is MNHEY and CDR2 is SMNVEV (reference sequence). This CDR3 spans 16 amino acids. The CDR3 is CASSFKSGTRWYEQYF. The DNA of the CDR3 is TGTGCCAGCAGTTTCAAATCCGGGACTAGGTGGTACGAGCAGTACTTC.

CDR3 nucleotides: TGTGCCAGCAGCTTTCAAGGGGTTATGGGGTATGGCTACACCTTC. The encoded protein is CASSFQGVMGYGYTF. The chain uses TRBV7-2 and TRBJ1-2; maybe TRBD1 (5 bases). Trimming removed 3 bases at V and 5 bases at J, with 16 bases between. From germline, CDR1 is SGHTA and CDR2 FQGNSA. This CDR3 has 15 residues.

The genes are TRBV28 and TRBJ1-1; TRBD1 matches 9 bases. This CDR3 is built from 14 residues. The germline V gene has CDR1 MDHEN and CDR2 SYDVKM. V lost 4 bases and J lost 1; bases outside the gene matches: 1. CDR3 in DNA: TGTGCCAGCAGTTCGGGACAGGGGAACACTGAAGCTTTCTTT. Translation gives CASSSGQGNTEAFF.